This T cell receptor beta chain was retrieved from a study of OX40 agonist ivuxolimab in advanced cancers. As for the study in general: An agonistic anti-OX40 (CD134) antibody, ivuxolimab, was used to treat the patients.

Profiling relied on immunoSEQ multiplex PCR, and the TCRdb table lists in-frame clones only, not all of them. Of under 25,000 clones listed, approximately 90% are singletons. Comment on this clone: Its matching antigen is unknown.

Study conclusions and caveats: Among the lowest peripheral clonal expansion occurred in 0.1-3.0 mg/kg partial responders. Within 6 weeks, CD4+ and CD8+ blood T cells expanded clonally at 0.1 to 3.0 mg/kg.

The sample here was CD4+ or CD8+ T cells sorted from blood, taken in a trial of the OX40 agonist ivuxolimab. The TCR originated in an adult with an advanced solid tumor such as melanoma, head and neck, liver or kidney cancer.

The CDR3 loop is CAITGGSSYEQYF. The DNA for the CDR3 is TGTGCCATCACCGGGGGGAGCTCCTACGAGCAGTACTTC. This rearrangement joins TRBV7-9 to TRBJ2-7, with 7 bases that match TRBD2. V was pared by 10 bases and J by 0 bases, with 6 bases of the junction left unmatched. This CDR3 is 13 amino acids long. Germline-derived CDR1 and CDR2 are SEHNR and FQNEAQ (reference sequence).